Listed here are 24 T cell receptor beta chains from one sample, sequenced in a study of blood T cell repertoires in COVID-19. Sequenced by immunoSEQ multiplex PCR; TCRdb stores in-frame clones only, minus some. The sample has over 100,000 clones, 80% to 90% seen once. Sequences were obtained from peripheral blood. The receptors were sampled from a man aged 55 to 70 with COVID-19, enrolled during active disease.

The chain uses TRBV10-3 and TRBJ2-7; tentative D call: TRBD1 (6 bases). The germline gives CDR1 ENHRY, CDR2 SYGVKD. The length of the CDR3 is 13 residues. Trimming removed 6 bases from V and 4 bases from J, with 13 bases in between. CDR3 DNA sequence: TGTGCCATCAGCTACGGACAGAATTACGAGCAGTACTTC. Amino acids: CAISYGQNYEQYF.

The chain couples TRBV10-3 to TRBJ1-5; TRBD1 aligns across 7 bases. The CDR3 contains 14 residues. The germline V gene has CDR1 ENHRY and CDR2 SYGVKD. The trim removed 10 bases at V and 2 bases at J, leaving 8 bases unmatched. For the CDR3, the DNA is TGTGCCACCTCCACAGGGGCCGGCAATCAGCCCCAGCATTTT. This encodes CATSTGAGNQPQHF.

The chain has TRBV24-1 and TRBJ1-5; TRBD1 matches at 8 bases. Trimming removed 5 bases from V and 1 base from J; junction bases left unmatched: 3. Germline V gives CDR1 KGHDR, CDR2 SFDVKD. CDR3 size: 15 residues. CDR3 in amino acids: CATSVGQGSNQPQHF. CDR3 coding DNA: TGTGCCACCAGTGTTGGACAGGGAAGCAATCAGCCCCAGCATTTT.

The gene calls are TRBV28 and TRBJ1-5; D gene ambiguous. The CDR3 is 13 amino acids. V gave up 6 bases and J gave up 10 bases, with 16 bases separating them. CDR1 MDHEN and CDR2 SYDVKM come from the germline V gene. The DNA of the CDR3 is TGTGCCAGCAGCCTCGGACTCCTCGAACCCCAGCATTTT. Encoded protein: CASSLGLLEPQHF.

This clone was seen once. The chain is built from TRBV28 and TRBJ2-1; possibly TRBD1 for D (6 bases). Per the germline V gene, CDR1 is MDHEN and CDR2 is SYDVKM. The CDR3 sequence is 13 residues long. The V gene lost 6 bases and the J gene lost 5 bases, with 11 bases spanning the gap. The CDR3 sequence: CASRTGTNNEQFF. CDR3 nucleotides: TGTGCCAGCAGAACCGGGACAAACAATGAGCAGTTCTTC. The variable domain in full, with the rest retrieved from reference TRBV28 and TRBJ2-1, is DVKVTQSSRYLVKRTGEKVFLECVQDMDHENMFWYRQDPGLGLRLIYFSYDVKMKEKGDIPEGYSVSREKKERFSLILESASTNQTSMYLCASRTGTNNEQFFGPGTRLTVL.

The genes are TRBV18 and TRBJ1-1; 7 nucleotides align to TRBD1. This CDR3 region has 14 residues. With 6 bases clipped from V and 3 bases from J, the junction kept 7 bases outside the gene matches. Germline-derived CDR1 and CDR2 are KGHSH and LQKENI. The CDR3 nucleotides are TGTGCCAGCTCGCTCCAGGGGGTAGACACTGAAGCTTTCTTT. It codes for CASSLQGVDTEAFF.

The rearrangement joins TRBV29-1 to TRBJ2-4; D is possibly TRBD1 (5 bases). Germline V gene lookup returns CDR1 SQVTM and CDR2 ANQGSEA. The CDR3 sequence is 14 residues long. V was clipped by 6 bases and J by 0 bases, with 12 bases between them. The CDR3 nucleotides are TGCAGCGTAAGGGTGGGGCTAGCCAAAAACATTCAGTACTTC. This sequence encodes CSVRVGLAKNIQYF.

This chain links TRBV7-6 with TRBJ1-3; 7 nucleotides align to TRBD1. CDR3 length equals 18 residues. Per germline, CDR1 SGHVS and CDR2 FNYEAQ. The J segment lost 8 bases and the V segment lost 10 bases, leaving 26 bases of the junction unmatched. CDR3 in amino acids: CATNTREPLFRGADTIYF. The CDR3, as DNA: TGTGCCACTAATACCCGGGAGCCCCTTTTCAGGGGGGCAGACACCATATATTTT.

V usage is TRBV9 and J usage is TRBJ2-1, with 9 bases fitting TRBD2. Germline V gene lookup returns CDR1 SGDLS and CDR2 YYNGEE. V shed 4 bases, J shed 8 bases, and the junction held 16 bases outside the gene matches. The CDR3 extends over 17 amino acids. The CDR3 DNA follows: TGTGCCAGCAGCAGCGCCGCGGGGGGGCCCTTTGTCGATGAGCAGTTCTTC. It codes for CASSSAAGGPFVDEQFF.

The chain couples TRBV4-3 to TRBJ2-7; perhaps TRBD1 as D (6 bases). Per the germline V gene, CDR1 is LGHNA and CDR2 is YSLEER. The CDR3 runs 16 residues. The V and J ends lost 1 base and 1 base respectively, with 14 bases between them. For the CDR3, the DNA is TGCGCCAGCAGCCAAGGCACAGGGTGGCCGTCCTACGAGCAGTACTTC. Translated, it gives CASSQGTGWPSYEQYF.

The chain uses TRBV25-1 and TRBJ1-6; the D gene is possibly TRBD1 (6 bases). V lost 4 bases and J 10 bases, leaving 11 bases between the germline ends. This CDR3 has 13 residues. Per the germline V gene, CDR1 is MGHDK and CDR2 is SYGVNS. CDR3 sequence reads: CASSAAGVSPLHF. In DNA form, the CDR3 reads TGTGCCAGCAGTGCCGCAGGGGTATCACCCCTCCACTTT.

This chain uses TRBV3-1 (or the pseudogene TRBV3-2) with TRBJ1-4; D not certain. V was shortened by 0 bases and J by 3 bases, with 8 bases between the two germline ends. The CDR3 has 15 amino acids. CDR1 is LGHDT and CDR2 is YNNKEL in the germline V gene (reference sequence). Here the CDR3 reads CASSQEVVANEKLFF. CDR3 bases: TGTGCCAGCAGCCAAGAGGTGGTAGCTAATGAAAAACTGTTTTTT.

The chain employs TRBV9 and TRBJ2-5; 9 nucleotides agree with TRBD1. This CDR3 contains 15 residues. With V trimmed by 4 bases and J by 5 bases, 9 bases remained unmatched. Germline CDR1 SGDLS, CDR2 YYNGEE. The CDR3 DNA reads TGTGCCAGCAGCACCGCGGGACAGGGAACGGAGACCCAGTACTTC. Amino acid sequence: CASSTAGQGTETQYF.

The chain carries TRBV9 and TRBJ1-4; maybe TRBD1 (6 bases). V was trimmed by 4 bases and J by 8 bases, leaving 15 bases between them. The CDR3 spans 14 residues. Germline lookup yields CDR1 SGDLS and CDR2 YYNGEE. In DNA form, the CDR3 reads TGTGCCAGCAGCCCAAACCTTAGGGGGGAAAAACTGTTTTTT. It codes for CASSPNLRGEKLFF.

This clone showed up just once. The V call is TRBV6-5, the J call TRBJ1-5; TRBD1 aligns across 7 bases. The CDR3 contains 15 residues. V gave up 8 bases and J gave up 2 bases; unmatched junction bases: 9. CDR1 is MNHEY, CDR2 SVGAGI, per germline. CDR3 DNA: TGTGCCAGCGGAAGTCCCGGACAGGGCAATCAGCCCCAGCATTTT. Its translation is CASGSPGQGNQPQHF.

This sequence joins TRBV5-1 and TRBJ1-6; the match to TRBD1 covers 10 bases. Germline CDR1 reads SGHRS; CDR2 reads YFSETQ. The CDR3 sequence is 16 residues long. After removal of 4 bases from V and 7 bases from J, the junction contained 8 bases not matched to a gene. This CDR3 reads CASSTSGTGVNSPLHF. In nucleotides, the CDR3 is TGCGCCAGCAGCACCTCCGGGACAGGGGTAAATTCACCCCTCCACTTT.

This chain links TRBV19 with TRBJ1-5, with D possibly being TRBD1 (5 bases). Trimming pared 4 bases from V and 4 bases from J, leaving 17 bases between. In germline, CDR1 is LNHDA, CDR2 SQIVND (reference sequence). The CDR3 consists of 16 residues. Here the CDR3 reads CASSTRQGLTNQPQHF. CDR3 nucleotide sequence: TGTGCCAGTAGTACCCGCCAGGGCCTCACTAATCAGCCCCAGCATTTT.

This chain joins TRBV28 and TRBJ2-4; 7 positions agree with TRBD2. Trimming removed 7 bases from V and 0 bases from J; junction bases left unmatched: 9. The CDR3 contains 16 residues. Germline CDR1 MDHEN, CDR2 SYDVKM. The DNA of the CDR3 is TGTGCCAGCACCCTGGGAGGGGAGCTAGCCAAAAACATTCAGTACTTC. This gives the protein CASTLGGELAKNIQYF.

The chain is built from TRBV19 and TRBJ2-2, with 10 bases aligning to TRBD2. This CDR3 is 19 amino acids long. Trimming removed 4 bases from V and 2 bases from J; junction bases left unmatched: 13. Germline V lookup: CDR1 LNHDA, CDR2 SQIVND (reference sequence). CDR3 in amino acids: CASSTLYNLAGANTGELFF. The DNA of the CDR3 is TGTGCCAGTAGTACCCTTTATAACCTAGCGGGGGCCAACACCGGGGAGCTGTTTTTT.

This chain joins TRBV6-2 or TRBV6-3 and TRBJ2-3; 8 nucleotides match TRBD1. This CDR3 region has 15 residues. CDR1 is MNHEY and CDR2 is SVGEGT in the germline V gene. Trimming cost V 0 bases and J 7 bases; bases outside gene matches: 6. CDR3 residues: CASSYSDRGGNTQYF. Written as DNA, the CDR3 is TGTGCCAGCAGTTACTCAGACAGGGGCGGGAATACGCAGTATTTT.

The V gene is TRBV6-2 or TRBV6-3, the J gene TRBJ2-1, with 7 bases fitting TRBD1. The germline V gene encodes CDR1 MNHEY and CDR2 SVGEGT. After removal of 6 bases from V and 6 bases from J, the junction contained 11 bases not matched to a gene. The CDR3 covers 15 residues. The CDR3 protein is CASSPTGRGTNEQFF. As DNA, the CDR3 is TGTGCCAGCAGCCCGACAGGGCGAGGCACCAATGAGCAGTTCTTC.

The rearrangement joins TRBV5-1 to TRBJ2-2; the D is unclear. The CDR3 runs to 15 residues. Trimming pared 0 bases from V and 4 bases from J, leaving 10 bases between. Germline CDR1 SGHRS, CDR2 YFSETQ. The CDR3 here is CASSLDRPGTGELFF. The DNA for the CDR3 is TGCGCCAGCAGCTTGGACCGTCCGGGCACCGGGGAGCTGTTTTTT.

This chain joins TRBV5-1 and TRBJ2-6; D gene unclear. CDR3 size: 16 residues. The germline V and J ends were trimmed by 0 bases and 2 bases, with 9 bases remaining between them. Germline V CDR1 and CDR2: SGHRS, YFSETQ. CDR3 bases: TGCGCCAGCAGCTTGGACCAGTACGCTGGGGCCAACGTCCTGACTTTC. Its translation: CASSLDQYAGANVLTF.

The CDR3 sequence is CASIKSAYNEQFF. CDR3 DNA: TGTGCCAGCATAAAGTCGGCCTACAATGAGCAGTTCTTC. V is TRBV6-5 and J is TRBJ2-1; D not resolved. The CDR3 extends over 13 amino acids. CDR1 and CDR2 (germline): MNHEY, SVGAGI. V lost 7 bases to trimming and J lost 2 bases, with 9 bases between them.